This T cell receptor (beta chain) was captured in a study of response to subunit inactivated influenza vaccine. TCRdb analysed the RT-PCR reads with MiXCR anew, one entry per CDR3 protein. The table shows about 520,000 distinct CDR3 sequences, with less than 30% occurring only once. The germline V and J ends were trimmed by 0 bases and 3 bases, with 7 bases remaining between them. CDR1 is MNHEY and CDR2 is SVGAGI in the germline V gene. This CDR3 has 14 amino acids. This clonotype was counted ten times or more. The sequence came from a man over 45 who received an inactivated influenza vaccine. Sequenced here: CD4+ T cells sorted from PBMCs, sampled 5 days after vaccination. The chain recombines TRBV6-5 with TRBJ2-3; no reliable D call. CDR3 coding DNA: TGTGCCAGCAGTTACTCGCACGGGACAGATACGCAGTATTTT. This sequence encodes CASSYSHGTDTQYF.